Listed below are T cell receptor beta chains from one sample, sequenced in a study of blood T cell repertoires in COVID-19. The repertoire was sequenced with immunoSEQ multiplex PCR; TCRdb's copy has only in-frame clones and lacks some. The data show under 450,000 clones, around 87% seen once. Material for sequencing was PBMCs or T cells enriched from blood (not recorded which). The receptor source for this set is a man aged 25-45 years who had recovered from COVID-19. Both conserved end residues are part of each CDR3. Fields, in order: clone size, J gene, V gene, D gene, CDR3 protein, CDR3 DNA. D genes are given only for firm matches. Only part of the rows carry a size: once, few, many, or a class if the clone is expanded.

>.|TRBJ2-5|TRBV19|TRBD1
CASSPSTGGAGETQYF
TGTGCCAGTAGTCCCAGTACAGGGGGCGCGGGAGAGACCCAGTACTTC
>.|TRBJ2-7|TRBV21-1|.
CATSKGQRISYEQYF
TGTGCCACCTCAAAGGGACAGCGAATCTCCTACGAGCAGTACTTC
>.|TRBJ2-7|TRBV3-1/TRBV3-2|TRBD1
CASSPLGQGRYEQYF
TGTGCCAGCAGCCCGCTAGGACAGGGTAGGTACGAGCAGTACTTC
>.|TRBJ1-4|TRBV2|.
CASSESLTGLNEKLFF
TGTGCCAGCAGTGAATCCTTGACAGGCTTAAATGAAAAACTGTTTTTT
>.|TRBJ2-7|TRBV5-6|TRBD1
CASSLRTGGSEQYF
TGTGCCAGCAGCTTGAGGACAGGGGGCAGCGAGCAGTACTTC
>.|TRBJ1-5|TRBV7-2|.
CASSPSLGGTHQPQHF
TGTGCCAGCAGCCCCTCCCTGGGGGGGACCCATCAGCCCCAGCATTTT
>.|TRBJ2-2|TRBV5-8|TRBD1
CASSWTTGWAGELFF
TGTGCCAGCAGCTGGACGACAGGGTGGGCCGGGGAGCTGTTTTTT
>.|TRBJ2-1|TRBV5-1|TRBD1
CASSPSTGYNEQFF
TGCGCCAGCAGCCCGTCGACAGGGTACAATGAGCAGTTCTTC
>.|TRBJ2-5|TRBV19|.
CATGDGQKAQYF
TGTGCCACAGGGGACGGTCAAAAGGCCCAGTACTTC
>.|TRBJ2-3|TRBV11-2|.
CASSFEGGLTDTQYF
TGTGCCAGCAGCTTTGAGGGGGGGCTGACAGATACGCAGTATTTT
>.|TRBJ2-1|TRBV10-2|TRBD2
CASTAGGGRVSYNEQFF
TGCGCCAGCACCGCGGGGGGGGGTCGGGTATCCTACAATGAGCAGTTCTTC
>few|TRBJ1-1|TRBV18|.
CASSPRRNTEAFF
TGTGCCAGCTCACCGCGGAGGAACACTGAAGCTTTCTTT
>.|TRBJ1-1|TRBV10-3|.
CAISETTVNTEAFF
TGTGCCATCAGTGAGACGACAGTGAACACTGAAGCTTTCTTT
>.|TRBJ2-1|TRBV3-1/TRBV3-2|.
CASSHGRGYNEQFF
TGTGCCAGCAGCCATGGTAGGGGGTACAATGAGCAGTTCTTC
>few|TRBJ2-7|TRBV10-3|.
CAIGQITYEQYF
TGTGCCATTGGACAGATAACATACGAGCAGTACTTC
>few|TRBJ1-1|TRBV18|.
CASSPPSVSGVEAFF
TGTGCCAGCTCACCACCGTCGGTGTCAGGGGTTGAAGCTTTCTTT